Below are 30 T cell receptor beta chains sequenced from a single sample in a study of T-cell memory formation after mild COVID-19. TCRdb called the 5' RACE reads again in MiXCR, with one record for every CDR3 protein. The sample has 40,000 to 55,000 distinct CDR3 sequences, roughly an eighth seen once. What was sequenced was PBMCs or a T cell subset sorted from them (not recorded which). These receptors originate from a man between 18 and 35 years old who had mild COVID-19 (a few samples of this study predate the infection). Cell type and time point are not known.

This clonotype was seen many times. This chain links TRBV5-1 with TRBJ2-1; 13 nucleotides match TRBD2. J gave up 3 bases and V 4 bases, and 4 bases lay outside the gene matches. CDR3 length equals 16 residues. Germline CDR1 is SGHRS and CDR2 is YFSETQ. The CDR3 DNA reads TGCGCCAGCAGCCCGGGGACTAGCGGGGACTACAATGAGCAGTTCTTC. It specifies CASSPGTSGDYNEQFF.

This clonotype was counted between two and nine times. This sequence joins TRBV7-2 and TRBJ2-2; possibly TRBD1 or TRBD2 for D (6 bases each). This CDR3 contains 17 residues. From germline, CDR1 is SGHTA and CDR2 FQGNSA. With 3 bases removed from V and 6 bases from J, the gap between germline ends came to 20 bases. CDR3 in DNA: TGTGCCAGCAGCTTGAGGGGGACTCCCCACCTTCCCGGGGAGCTGTTTTTT. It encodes CASSLRGTPHLPGELFF.

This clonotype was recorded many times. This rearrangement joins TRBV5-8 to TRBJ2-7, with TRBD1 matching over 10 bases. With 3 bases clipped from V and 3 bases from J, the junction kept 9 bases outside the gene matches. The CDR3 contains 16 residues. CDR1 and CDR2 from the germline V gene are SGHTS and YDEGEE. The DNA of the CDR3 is TGTGCCAGCAGCTCGAGGGACAGGGGATCCCTCTACGAGCAGTACTTC. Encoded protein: CASSSRDRGSLYEQYF.

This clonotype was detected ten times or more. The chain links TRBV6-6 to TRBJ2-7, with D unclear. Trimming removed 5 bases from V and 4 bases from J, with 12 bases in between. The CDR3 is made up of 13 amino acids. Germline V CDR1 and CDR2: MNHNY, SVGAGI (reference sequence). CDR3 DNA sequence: TGTGCCAGCAGTAAGAGACTGTGGTACGAGCAGTACGTC. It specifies CASSKRLWYEQYV.

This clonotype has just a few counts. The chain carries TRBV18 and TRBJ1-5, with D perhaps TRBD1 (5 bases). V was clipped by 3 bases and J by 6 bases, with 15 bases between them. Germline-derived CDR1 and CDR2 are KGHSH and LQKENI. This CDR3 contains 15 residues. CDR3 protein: CASSPYGTGGQPQHF. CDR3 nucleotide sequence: TGTGCCAGCTCACCTTACGGGACGGGCGGTCAGCCCCAGCATTTT.

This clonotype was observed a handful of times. In DNA, the CDR3 is TGTGCCAGCAGCCAAGAAGGAGTTAGGGCAGATACGCAGTATTTT. It specifies CASSQEGVRADTQYF. This chain links TRBV4-2 with TRBJ2-3, with D uncertain. The V and J ends lost 0 bases and 4 bases respectively, with 11 bases between them. This CDR3 spans 15 amino acids. Germline V gene data show CDR1 as LGHNA and CDR2 as YNFKEQ.

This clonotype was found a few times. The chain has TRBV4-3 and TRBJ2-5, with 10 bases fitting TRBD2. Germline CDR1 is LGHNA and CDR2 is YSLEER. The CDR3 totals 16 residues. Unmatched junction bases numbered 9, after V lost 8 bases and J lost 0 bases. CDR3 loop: CASARASGGNQETQYF. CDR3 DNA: TGCGCCAGCGCCAGGGCTAGCGGGGGAAACCAAGAGACCCAGTACTTC.

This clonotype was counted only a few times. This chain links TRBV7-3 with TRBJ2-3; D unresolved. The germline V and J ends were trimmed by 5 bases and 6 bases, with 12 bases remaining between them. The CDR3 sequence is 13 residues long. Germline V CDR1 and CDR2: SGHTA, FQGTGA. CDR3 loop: CASSPPGSDTQYF. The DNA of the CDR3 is TGTGCCAGCAGCCCCCCTGGCTCCGATACGCAGTATTTT.

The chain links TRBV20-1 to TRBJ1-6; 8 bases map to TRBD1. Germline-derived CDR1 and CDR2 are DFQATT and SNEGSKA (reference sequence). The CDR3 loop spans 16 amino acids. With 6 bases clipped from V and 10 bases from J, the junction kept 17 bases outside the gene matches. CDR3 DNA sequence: TGCAGTGCCTTTTCCCGACAGGGGATGAGTTGGTCACCCCTCCACTTT. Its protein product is CSAFSRQGMSWSPLHF.

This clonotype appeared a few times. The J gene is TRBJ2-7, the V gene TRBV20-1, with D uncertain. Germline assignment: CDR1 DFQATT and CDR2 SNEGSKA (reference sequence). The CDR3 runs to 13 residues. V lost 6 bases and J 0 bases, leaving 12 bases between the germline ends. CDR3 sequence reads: CSASGPNSYEQYF. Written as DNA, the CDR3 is TGCAGTGCCTCGGGTCCGAACTCCTACGAGCAGTACTTC.

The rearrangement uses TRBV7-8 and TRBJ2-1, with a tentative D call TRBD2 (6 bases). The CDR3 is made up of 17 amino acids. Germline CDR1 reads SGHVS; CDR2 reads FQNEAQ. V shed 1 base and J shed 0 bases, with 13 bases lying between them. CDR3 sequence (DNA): TGTGCCAGCAGCTTAGTCCTCGGGGGTACCTCCTACAATGAGCAGTTCTTC. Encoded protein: CASSLVLGGTSYNEQFF.

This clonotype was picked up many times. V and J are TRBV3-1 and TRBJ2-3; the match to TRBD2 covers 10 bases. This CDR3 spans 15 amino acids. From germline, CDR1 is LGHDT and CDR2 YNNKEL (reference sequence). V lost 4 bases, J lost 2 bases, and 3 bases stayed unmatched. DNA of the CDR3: TGTGCCAGCAGCCCTAGCGGGGGTCCCACAGATACGCAGTATTTT. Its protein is CASSPSGGPTDTQYF.

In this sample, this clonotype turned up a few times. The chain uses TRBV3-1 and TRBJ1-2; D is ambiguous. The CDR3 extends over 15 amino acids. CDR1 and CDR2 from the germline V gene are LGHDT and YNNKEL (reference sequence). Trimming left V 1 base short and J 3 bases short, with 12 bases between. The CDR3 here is CASSQGDGDHYGYTF. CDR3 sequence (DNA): TGTGCCAGCAGCCAAGGAGATGGAGATCACTATGGCTACACCTTC.

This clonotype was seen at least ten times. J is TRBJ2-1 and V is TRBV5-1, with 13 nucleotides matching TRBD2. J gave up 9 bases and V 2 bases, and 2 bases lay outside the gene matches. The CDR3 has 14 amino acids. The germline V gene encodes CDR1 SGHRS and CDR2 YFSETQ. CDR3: CASSLLAGGFEQFF. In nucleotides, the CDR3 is TGCGCCAGCAGCTTACTAGCGGGGGGGTTTGAGCAGTTCTTC.

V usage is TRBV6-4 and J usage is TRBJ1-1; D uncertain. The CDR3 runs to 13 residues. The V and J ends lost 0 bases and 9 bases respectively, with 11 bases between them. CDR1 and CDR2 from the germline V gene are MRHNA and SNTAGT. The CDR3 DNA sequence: TGTGCCAGCAGTGACTCGAGCGACACCAAAGCTTTCTTT. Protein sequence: CASSDSSDTKAFF.

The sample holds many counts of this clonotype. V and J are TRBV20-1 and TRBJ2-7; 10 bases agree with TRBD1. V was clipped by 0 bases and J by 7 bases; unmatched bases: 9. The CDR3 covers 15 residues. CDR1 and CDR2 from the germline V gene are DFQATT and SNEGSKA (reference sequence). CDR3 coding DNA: TGCAGTGCTAGAGACCCGGGACAGGGGCCCTTTGAGCAGTACTTC. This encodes CSARDPGQGPFEQYF.

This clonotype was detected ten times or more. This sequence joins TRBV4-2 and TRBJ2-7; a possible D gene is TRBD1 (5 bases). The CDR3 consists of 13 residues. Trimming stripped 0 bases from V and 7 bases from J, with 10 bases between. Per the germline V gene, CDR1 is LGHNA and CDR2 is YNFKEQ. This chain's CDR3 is CASSQEWGWEQYV. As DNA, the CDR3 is TGTGCCAGCAGCCAAGAGTGGGGCTGGGAGCAGTACGTC.

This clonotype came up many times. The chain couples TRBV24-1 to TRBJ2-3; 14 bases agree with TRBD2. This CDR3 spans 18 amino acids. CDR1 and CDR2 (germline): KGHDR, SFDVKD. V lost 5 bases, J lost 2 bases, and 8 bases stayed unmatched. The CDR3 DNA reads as TGTGCCACCAGTGCAGGACTAGCGGGGGGCTCCTACACAGATACGCAGTATTTT. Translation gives CATSAGLAGGSYTDTQYF.

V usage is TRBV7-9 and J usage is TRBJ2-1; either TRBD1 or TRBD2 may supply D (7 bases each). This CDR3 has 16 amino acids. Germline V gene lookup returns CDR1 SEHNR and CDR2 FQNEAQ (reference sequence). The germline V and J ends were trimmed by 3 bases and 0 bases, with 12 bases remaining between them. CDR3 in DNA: TGTGCCAGCAGCTTTCAGCGGGACAGCTCCTACAATGAGCAGTTCTTC. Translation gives CASSFQRDSSYNEQFF.

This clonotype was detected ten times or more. CDR3 coding DNA: TGCGCCAGCAGCTTGGCCCCAGGGGGCGAGGGAAGCACAGATACGCAGTATTTT. This codes for CASSLAPGGEGSTDTQYF. The chain carries TRBV5-1 and TRBJ2-3, with 8 bases matching TRBD1. Germline V gives CDR1 SGHRS, CDR2 YFSETQ. CDR3 length: 18 amino acids. V lost 0 bases, J lost 0 bases, and 9 bases stayed unmatched.

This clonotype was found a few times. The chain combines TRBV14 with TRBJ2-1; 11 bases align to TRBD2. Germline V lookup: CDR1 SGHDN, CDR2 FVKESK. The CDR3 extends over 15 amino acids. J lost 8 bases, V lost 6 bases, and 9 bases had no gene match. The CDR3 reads CASRIAGGESHEQFF. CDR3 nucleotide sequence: TGTGCCAGCAGAATAGCGGGGGGGGAATCCCATGAGCAGTTCTTC.

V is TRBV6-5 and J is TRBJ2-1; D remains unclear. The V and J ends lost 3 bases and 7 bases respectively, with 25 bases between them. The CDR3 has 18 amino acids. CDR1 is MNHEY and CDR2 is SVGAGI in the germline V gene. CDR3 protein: CASSYSTPGSYLGNEQFF. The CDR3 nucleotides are TGTGCCAGCAGTTATTCCACGCCCGGGTCTTACCTGGGGAATGAGCAGTTCTTC.

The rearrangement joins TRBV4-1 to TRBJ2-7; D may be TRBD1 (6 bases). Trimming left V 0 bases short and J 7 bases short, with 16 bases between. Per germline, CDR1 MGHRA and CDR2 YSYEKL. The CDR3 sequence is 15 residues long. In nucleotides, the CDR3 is TGCGCCAGCAGCCAAGAGGGTGGCAGGGGTGGTGAGCAGTACGTC. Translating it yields CASSQEGGRGGEQYV.

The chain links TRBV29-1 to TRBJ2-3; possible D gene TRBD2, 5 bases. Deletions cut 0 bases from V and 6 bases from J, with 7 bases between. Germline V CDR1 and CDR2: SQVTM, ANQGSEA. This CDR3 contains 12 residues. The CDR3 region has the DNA TGCAGCGTTGAAGACTGGAGGGATACGCAGTATTTT. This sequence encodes CSVEDWRDTQYF.

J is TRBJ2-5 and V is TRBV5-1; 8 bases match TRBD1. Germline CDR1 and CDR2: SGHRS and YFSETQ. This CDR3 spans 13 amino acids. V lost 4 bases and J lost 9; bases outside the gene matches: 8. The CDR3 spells CASSQDRAPAQYF. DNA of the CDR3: TGCGCCAGCAGCCAGGACAGGGCCCCAGCCCAGTACTTC.

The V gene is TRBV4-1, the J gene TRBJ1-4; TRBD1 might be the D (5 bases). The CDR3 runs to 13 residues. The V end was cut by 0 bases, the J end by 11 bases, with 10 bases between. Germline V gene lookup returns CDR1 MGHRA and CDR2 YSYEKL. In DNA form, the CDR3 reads TGCGCCAGCAGCCAAGACAGGGAGGGCAAACTGTTTTTT. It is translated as CASSQDREGKLFF.

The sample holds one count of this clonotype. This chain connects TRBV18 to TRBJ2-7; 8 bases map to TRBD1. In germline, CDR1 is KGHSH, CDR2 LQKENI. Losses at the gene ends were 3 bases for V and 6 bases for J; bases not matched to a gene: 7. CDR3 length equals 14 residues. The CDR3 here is CASSPNRGYTEQYF. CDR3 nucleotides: TGTGCCAGCTCACCCAACAGGGGGTACACCGAGCAGTACTTC.

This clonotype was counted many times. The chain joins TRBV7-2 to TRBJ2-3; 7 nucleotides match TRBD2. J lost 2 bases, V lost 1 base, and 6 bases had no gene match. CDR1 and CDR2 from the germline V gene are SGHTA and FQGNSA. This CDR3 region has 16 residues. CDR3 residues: CASSLGRRGITDTQYF. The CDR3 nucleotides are TGTGCCAGCAGCTTAGGGAGGCGGGGGATCACAGATACGCAGTATTTT.

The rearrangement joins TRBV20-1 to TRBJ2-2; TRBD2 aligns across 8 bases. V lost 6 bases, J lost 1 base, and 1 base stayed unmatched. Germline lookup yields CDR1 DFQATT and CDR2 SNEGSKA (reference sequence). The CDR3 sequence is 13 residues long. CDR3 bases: TGCAGTGCCAGCGGGGGGAACACCGGGGAGCTGTTTTTT. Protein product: CSASGGNTGELFF.

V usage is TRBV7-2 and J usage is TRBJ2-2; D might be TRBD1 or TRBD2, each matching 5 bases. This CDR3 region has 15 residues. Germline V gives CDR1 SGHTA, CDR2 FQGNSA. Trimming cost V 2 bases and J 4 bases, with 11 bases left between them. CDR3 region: CASSLYGAFTGELFF. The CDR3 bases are TGTGCCAGCAGCTTATACGGGGCCTTCACCGGGGAGCTGTTTTTT.